The 32 T cell receptor beta chains below were found in one sample sequenced in a study of cytomegalovirus exposure and HLA in healthy donors. PCR used 60 Vbeta primers and 13 Jbeta primers. Profiled with immunoSEQ multiplex PCR; TCRdb holds only in-frame clones, not every one. The sample has some 120,000 clones; 77% are singletons. Sequenced sample: PBMCs. These receptors originate from a woman aged 40 to 50 in good health and CMV-seropositive.

In the case of this clone: One end of the junction does not line up with germline, which may come from a read error. This sample also contains other DNA sequences that code for the same CDR3. The chain recombines TRBV7-7 with TRBJ2-7; 8 bases line up with TRBD1. Per the germline V gene, CDR1 is SSHAT and CDR2 is FNYEAQ (reference sequence). This CDR3 region has 14 residues. The CDR3 DNA reads TGTGCTAGCAGCTACCGACAGGGGCCCTACGAGCAGTACTTC. This gives the protein CASSYRQGPYEQYF.

V and J are TRBV7-9 and TRBJ2-1; D is perhaps TRBD2 (6 bases). This CDR3 has 12 amino acids. Germline CDR1 SEHNR, CDR2 FQNEAQ (reference sequence). Trimming removed 5 bases from V and 9 bases from J, with 11 bases in between. The CDR3 here is CASSPGAGEQFF. CDR3 nucleotide sequence: TGTGCCAGCAGCCCGGGAGCTGGTGAGCAGTTCTTC.

This rearrangement joins TRBV6-6 to TRBJ2-2; the match to TRBD1 covers 7 bases. The J segment lost 1 base and the V segment lost 6 bases, leaving 2 bases of the junction unmatched. Per germline, CDR1 MNHNY and CDR2 SVGAGI (reference sequence). The length of the CDR3 is 14 residues. In DNA form, the CDR3 reads TGTGCCAGCAGCCGGGACAGGAACACCGGGGAGCTGTTTTTT. It encodes CASSRDRNTGELFF.

This chain connects TRBV5-4 to TRBJ2-3, with TRBD2 as a possible D gene (6 bases). Deletions cut 0 bases from V and 9 bases from J, with 8 bases between. The CDR3 runs 12 residues. The germline CDR1 and CDR2 sequences are SGHNT and YYREEE (reference sequence). CDR3 region: CASSLAGVTQYF. In DNA form, the CDR3 reads TGTGCCAGCAGCTTGGCGGGAGTGACGCAGTATTTT. The whole variable domain, remainder taken from reference TRBV5-4 and TRBJ2-3, is ETGVTQSPTHLIKTRGQQVTLRCSSQSGHNTVSWYQQALGQGPQFIFQYYREEENGRGNFPPRFSGLQFPNYSSELNVNALELDDSALYLCASSLAGVTQYFGPGTRLTVL.

The rearrangement links TRBV2 to TRBJ2-3, with 8 nucleotides matching TRBD2. Germline-derived CDR1 and CDR2 are SNHLY and FYNNEI. V dropped 7 bases and J dropped 2; count of bases not matched to a gene: 5. The CDR3 loop spans 14 amino acids. DNA of the CDR3: TGTGCCAGCAACATAGCGGGAAACACAGATACGCAGTATTTT. Its translation: CASNIAGNTDTQYF.

This clone was seen a handful of times. The chain combines TRBV5-1 with TRBJ2-1, with D possibly being TRBD1 (5 bases). The CDR3 consists of 14 residues. Germline CDR1 and CDR2: SGHRS and YFSETQ. V shed 4 bases and J shed 8 bases, with 16 bases lying between them. CDR3 sequence (DNA): TGCGCCAGCAGCAACGAACAGGAGCTCGATGAGCAGTTCTTC. It codes for CASSNEQELDEQFF.

The chain links TRBV9 to TRBJ1-3, with D maybe TRBD1 (5 bases). V lost 0 bases and J 6 bases, leaving 10 bases between the germline ends. CDR1 and CDR2 (germline): SGDLS, YYNGEE. The CDR3 consists of 14 residues. The CDR3 here is CASSVGGGVNTIYF. As DNA, the CDR3 is TGTGCCAGCAGCGTAGGTGGAGGGGTAAACACCATATATTTT. The complete variable domain, with remaining parts taken from reference TRBV9 and TRBJ1-3, reads DSGVTQTPKHLITATGQRVTLRCSPRSGDLSVYWYQQSLDQGLQFLIQYYNGEERAKGNILERFSAQQFPDLHSELNLSSLELGDSALYFCASSVGGGVNTIYFGEGSWLTVV.

The CDR3 DNA is TGTGCCAGCAGCTTATTCATCGGGGGGGACACCGGGGAGCTGTTTTTT. This translates into CASSLFIGGDTGELFF. The chain is built from TRBV11-2 and TRBJ2-2, with TRBD2 matching 8 bases. CDR3 length: 16 residues. Germline V gene data show CDR1 as SGHAT and CDR2 as FQNNGV. With V trimmed by 2 bases and J by 3 bases, 5 bases remained unmatched. Based on the CDR3 plus reference TRBV11-2 and TRBJ2-2, the full variable domain is EAGVAQSPRYKIIEKRQSVAFWCNPISGHATLYWYQQILGQGPKLLIQFQNNGVVDDSQLPKDRFSAERLKGVDSTLKIQPAKLEDSAVYLCASSLFIGGDTGELFFGEGSRLTVL.

The chain recombines TRBV7-6 with TRBJ2-7; TRBD2 matches 9 bases. The CDR3 runs 16 residues. Germline assignment: CDR1 SGHVS and CDR2 FNYEAQ. Trimming removed 6 bases from V and 1 base from J; junction bases left unmatched: 10. Here the CDR3 reads CASSSLGLAGSYEQYF. The CDR3 bases are TGTGCCAGCAGTTCCCTGGGGCTAGCGGGATCCTACGAGCAGTACTTC.

This chain links TRBV5-4 with TRBJ2-7; D might be TRBD1 (7 bases). The germline CDR1 and CDR2 sequences are SGHNT and YYREEE (reference sequence). This CDR3 contains 14 residues. V lost 3 bases to trimming and J lost 5 bases, with 15 bases between them. The CDR3 DNA reads TGTGCCAGCAGCTCCGACAGGGACTCGGACGAGCAGTACTTC. This codes for CASSSDRDSDEQYF. Full variable domain (missing parts from reference TRBV5-4 and TRBJ2-7): ETGVTQSPTHLIKTRGQQVTLRCSSQSGHNTVSWYQQALGQGPQFIFQYYREEENGRGNFPPRFSGLQFPNYSSELNVNALELDDSALYLCASSSDRDSDEQYFGPGTRLTVT.

The chain links TRBV19 to TRBJ2-5; D unclear. The V end lost 5 bases, the J end lost 1 base, and 8 bases lay between the germline ends. The CDR3 consists of 13 residues. Germline loops: CDR1 LNHDA, CDR2 SQIVND (reference sequence). For the CDR3, the DNA is TGTGCCAGTAGTGAGACACGCCAAGAGACCCAGTACTTC. It codes for CASSETRQETQYF.

J is TRBJ2-7 and V is TRBV7-2; 9 nucleotides match TRBD2. The CDR3 covers 15 residues. The V gene end was trimmed by 4 bases and the J gene end by 0 bases; junction bases not matched to a gene: 4. The germline gives CDR1 SGHTA, CDR2 FQGNSA. The CDR3 reads CASSSSGASSYEQYF. CDR3 nucleotides: TGTGCCAGCAGCTCTAGCGGGGCGAGCTCCTACGAGCAGTACTTC.

The rearrangement links TRBV7-9 to TRBJ1-5; no clear D. Trimming pared 5 bases from V and 7 bases from J, leaving 12 bases between. The CDR3 loop spans 13 amino acids. Germline lookup yields CDR1 SEHNR and CDR2 FQNEAQ (reference sequence). The CDR3 nucleotides read TGTGCCAGCAGCACAACCTCCCAGCAGCCCCAGCATTTT. It is translated as CASSTTSQQPQHF.

The gene calls are TRBV27 and TRBJ1-5; D might be TRBD1 (5 bases). V was cut by 2 bases and J by 6 bases, with 5 bases left in between. The CDR3 is made up of 12 amino acids. Germline CDR1 and CDR2: MNHEY and SMNVEV (reference sequence). CDR3 protein: CASSLRGQPQHF. The DNA for the CDR3 is TGTGCCAGCAGTTTAAGGGGTCAGCCCCAGCATTTT.

V is TRBV11-2 and J is TRBJ2-1; D uncertain. Deletions cut 6 bases from V and 3 bases from J, with 9 bases between. Germline values: CDR1 SGHAT, CDR2 FQNNGV. The CDR3 is made up of 13 amino acids. The CDR3 loop is CASRPTDYNEQFF. CDR3 bases: TGTGCCAGCAGACCCACTGACTACAATGAGCAGTTCTTC.

This clone appeared a few times. J is TRBJ2-1 and V is TRBV7-9; a possible D gene is TRBD1 (6 bases). V lost 5 bases and J lost 10, with 12 bases in between. This CDR3 region has 12 residues. From germline, CDR1 is SEHNR and CDR2 FQNEAQ (reference sequence). The CDR3 sequence is CASSAQGNEQFF. Here the CDR3 DNA reads TGTGCCAGCAGCGCCCAGGGGAACGAGCAGTTCTTC. Drawing the rest from reference TRBV7-9 and TRBJ2-1, the complete variable domain is DTGVSQNPRHKITKRGQNVTFRCDPISEHNRLYWYRQTLGQGPEFLTYFQNEAQLEKSRLLSDRFSAERPKGSFSTLEIQRTEQGDSAMYLCASSAQGNEQFFGPGTRLTVL.

This clone was seen a handful of times. This chain joins TRBV27 and TRBJ2-7, with a weak D call TRBD2 (6 bases). This CDR3 region has 13 residues. V lost 6 bases, J lost 2 bases, and 11 bases lay in between. Germline CDR1 MNHEY, CDR2 SMNVEV (reference sequence). CDR3 loop: CASRGLATYEQYF. The CDR3 DNA follows: TGTGCCAGCAGGGGACTGGCAACCTACGAGCAGTACTTC.

V gene TRBV5-1 combines with J gene TRBJ1-2; 7 bases fit TRBD1. The CDR3 has 14 amino acids. Germline CDR1 is SGHRS and CDR2 is YFSETQ. V was pared by 2 bases and J by 4 bases, with 5 bases of the junction left unmatched. The CDR3 nucleotides read TGCGCCAGCAGCTTCCCAGGGGGTATCTATGGCTACACCTTC. Translating it yields CASSFPGGIYGYTF.

This chain links TRBV19 with TRBJ1-5; D possibly corresponds to TRBD1 (6 bases). The V end lost 5 bases, the J end lost 1 base, and 15 bases lay between the germline ends. This CDR3 has 16 residues. Germline V gene lookup returns CDR1 LNHDA and CDR2 SQIVND (reference sequence). For the CDR3, the DNA is TGTGCCAGTAGTGACTCCGGGACACGGAGCAATCAGCCCCAGCATTTT. Residues: CASSDSGTRSNQPQHF.

This clone was recorded once. Germline is not matched at one junction end, which may reflect a read error. The chain is built from TRBV5-4 and TRBJ1-2; 8 bases line up with TRBD1. Per germline, CDR1 SGHNT and CDR2 YYREEE (reference sequence). CDR3 length: 11 residues. In DNA, the CDR3 is TGTGCCAGCAGCCTGGACAGGGTAGTTAGCTTC. This codes for CASSLDRVVSF.

The chain has TRBV9 and TRBJ1-1; tentatively, D is TRBD1 (5 bases). Looked up from germline, CDR1 is SGDLS and CDR2 is YYNGEE. V lost 3 bases to trimming and J lost 2 bases, with 8 bases between them. This CDR3 spans 13 amino acids. The CDR3 region has the DNA TGTGCCAGCAGCGCTACAGGTAACACTGAAGCTTTCTTT. Its protein product is CASSATGNTEAFF. Based on the CDR3 plus reference TRBV9 and TRBJ1-1, the full variable domain is DSGVTQTPKHLITATGQRVTLRCSPRSGDLSVYWYQQSLDQGLQFLIQYYNGEERAKGNILERFSAQQFPDLHSELNLSSLELGDSALYFCASSATGNTEAFFGQGTRLTVV.

The chain employs TRBV2 and TRBJ2-3; 7 bases fit TRBD1. Per the germline V gene, CDR1 is SNHLY and CDR2 is FYNNEI. After removal of 8 bases from V and 3 bases from J, the junction contained 8 bases not matched to a gene. CDR3 length: 14 residues. The CDR3 here is CASEGWGQTDTQYF. CDR3 bases: TGTGCCAGCGAAGGCTGGGGACAGACAGATACGCAGTATTTT.

This chain joins TRBV2 and TRBJ2-1; D may be TRBD2 (12 bases). The ends were cut back, 7 bases at V and 6 bases at J, with 31 bases in the middle. CDR1 and CDR2 (germline): SNHLY, FYNNEI. This CDR3 is built from 19 residues. The CDR3 region has the DNA TGTGCCAGCACCGGGACAGGGGGAGCTAGCGGGAGGGCTATCAATGAGCAGTTCTTC. Its protein is CASTGTGGASGRAINEQFF.

The chain employs TRBV6-6 and TRBJ1-2; 7 bases are shared with TRBD1. The germline V gene encodes CDR1 MNHNY and CDR2 SVGAGI (reference sequence). The CDR3 is 13 residues long. Unmatched junction bases numbered 3, after V lost 8 bases and J lost 0 bases. In DNA form, the CDR3 reads TGTGCCAGCTCACAGGGGTCTAACTATGGCTACACCTTC. This encodes CASSQGSNYGYTF.

This clone was seen only a few times. V usage is TRBV5-5 and J usage is TRBJ2-5; tentative D call: TRBD1 (6 bases). The CDR3 covers 13 residues. Germline CDR1 and CDR2: SGHKS and YYEKEE (reference sequence). The V end lost 1 base, the J end lost 11 bases, and 15 bases lay between the germline ends. The CDR3 sequence is CASSLPPGEIQYF. CDR3 in DNA: TGTGCCAGCAGCTTGCCCCCAGGGGAGATTCAGTACTTC. Filled out from reference TRBV5-5 and TRBJ2-5, the complete variable domain reads DAGVTQSPTHLIKTRGQQVTLRCSPISGHKSVSWYQQVLGQGPQFIFQYYEKEERGRGNFPDRFSARQFPNYSSELNVNALLLGDSALYLCASSLPPGEIQYFGPGTRLLVL.

The V gene is TRBV21-1, the J gene TRBJ1-6. TRBV21-1 is flagged as a pseudogene. The CDR3 runs to 18 residues. CDR3 coding DNA: TGTGCCAGCAGCAAAGGCTCAGGGGACTACTCCTATAATTCACCCCTCCACTTT. Protein: CASSKGSGDYSYNSPLHF.

V usage is TRBV5-4 and J usage is TRBJ2-4; D is uncertain. Germline CDR1 SGHNT, CDR2 YYREEE (reference sequence). Trimming left V 0 bases short and J 1 base short, with 5 bases between. The CDR3 is 14 residues long. The CDR3 DNA reads as TGTGCCAGCAGCTTGGGCGGCGCCAAAAACATTCAGTACTTC. It is translated as CASSLGGAKNIQYF.

V is TRBV5-6 and J is TRBJ2-1, with 7 bases lining up with TRBD2. With V trimmed by 1 base and J by 1 base, 5 bases remained unmatched. The germline V gene has CDR1 SGHDT and CDR2 YYEEEE. The CDR3 has 16 amino acids. The CDR3 loop reads CASSLIAGVSYNEQFF. Written as DNA, the CDR3 is TGTGCCAGCAGCTTGATCGCGGGAGTGTCCTACAATGAGCAGTTCTTC.

This clone was seen just once. V usage is TRBV7-9 and J usage is TRBJ1-3; D is ambiguous. Germline CDR1 is SEHNR and CDR2 is FQNEAQ (reference sequence). The CDR3 is made up of 15 amino acids. The ends were cut back, 1 base at V and 0 bases at J, with 7 bases in the middle. CDR3 in DNA: TGTGCCAGCAGCTTAGTACTAGGCTCTGGAAACACCATATATTTT. Translating it yields CASSLVLGSGNTIYF.

The rearrangement links TRBV29-1 to TRBJ1-4, with 8 bases matching TRBD1. From germline, CDR1 is SQVTM and CDR2 ANQGSEA. The CDR3 is made up of 16 amino acids. V lost 7 bases and J lost 8; bases outside the gene matches: 18. CDR3 in DNA: TGCAGCGCCAGGACAGGGCGAAAAGGCTTTGGCGAAAAACTGTTTTTT. Protein: CSARTGRKGFGEKLFF.

The chain has TRBV5-1 and TRBJ2-1, with 11 bases identical to TRBD1. Germline trimming cut 4 bases from V and 9 bases from J; bases unmatched to any gene: 15. CDR1 and CDR2 from the germline V gene are SGHRS and YFSETQ. This CDR3 comprises 17 residues. DNA for the CDR3: TGCGCCAGCAGCCCAAGGCATGGGGGACAGGGGGTTTTTGAGCAGTTCTTC. It translates to CASSPRHGGQGVFEQFF.

Of note for this clone: One end of the junction is discordant with germline, which a read error may explain. The chain recombines TRBV7-7 with TRBJ2-5, with 9 bases lining up with TRBD1. The CDR3 covers 15 residues. Germline loops: CDR1 SSHAT, CDR2 FNYEAQ (reference sequence). Written as DNA, the CDR3 is TGTGCTAGCAGCTCACAGGGGGCGAACCAAGAGACCCAGTACTTC. Translating it yields CASSSQGANQETQYF.